What follows is one TCR beta chain and its context. Its antigen is unknown. Each CDR3 protein is one row after TCRdb ran MiXCR on the PCR reads. The sample lists 35,000 or so distinct CDR3 sequences, around 20% occurring once. This sample stems from a study of molecular identifiers for immune sequencing clone quantification. Study observations and caveats: Barcode sharing among identical TCR molecules could make large clones appear smaller. Approximately 1 million naive cells reportedly did not prevent detection of spiked Jurkat TCR RNA from one cell. Clones above 20 RNA copies held over 97% of effector molecules, under 1% in naive cells.

The sequencing input was naive CD8+ T cells from blood, with Jurkat cell RNA spiked in. The sample's subset: FACS-sorted CD8+CD4-CCR7+CD45RA+ naive T cells. The clonotype originates from a human donor in good health. Some libraries in this study had Jurkat cell RNA spiked in.

The CDR3 bases are TGTGCCAGTAGAATACTAGCGGGAGTTGGATATGAGCAGTTCTTC. Its protein is CASRILAGVGYEQFF. The chain couples TRBV19 to TRBJ2-1, with 11 bases identical to TRBD2. Trimming at V came to 6 bases and at J to 8 bases, leaving 9 bases not matched to a gene. The CDR3 runs 15 residues. Germline assignment: CDR1 LNHDA and CDR2 SQIVND (reference sequence).